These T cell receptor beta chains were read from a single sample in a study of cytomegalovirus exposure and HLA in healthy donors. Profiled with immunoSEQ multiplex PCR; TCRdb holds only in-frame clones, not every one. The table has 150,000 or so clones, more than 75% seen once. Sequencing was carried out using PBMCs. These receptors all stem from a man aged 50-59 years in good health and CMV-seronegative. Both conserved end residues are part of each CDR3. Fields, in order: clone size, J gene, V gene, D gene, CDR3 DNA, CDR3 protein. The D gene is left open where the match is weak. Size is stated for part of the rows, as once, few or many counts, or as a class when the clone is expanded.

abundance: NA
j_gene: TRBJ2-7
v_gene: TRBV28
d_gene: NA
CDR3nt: TGTGCCAGCAGTTTTGGGGCGACCTACGAGCAGTACTTC
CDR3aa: CASSFGATYEQYF

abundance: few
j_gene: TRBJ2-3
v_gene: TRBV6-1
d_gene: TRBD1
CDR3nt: TGTGCCAGCAGTGAAGAGGGTTGGCGCAGGGGGCATACAGATACGCAGTATTTT
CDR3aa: CASSEEGWRRGHTDTQYF

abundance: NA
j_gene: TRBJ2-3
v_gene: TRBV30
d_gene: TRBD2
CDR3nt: TGTGCCTGGAGTGTCGGGGGGGGTGATACGCAGTATTTT
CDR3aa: CAWSVGGGDTQYF

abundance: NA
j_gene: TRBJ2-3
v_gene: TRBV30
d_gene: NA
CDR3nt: TGTGCCTGGAGTGCGGACACGATCCAGGGAGATACGCAGTATTTT
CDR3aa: CAWSADTIQGDTQYF

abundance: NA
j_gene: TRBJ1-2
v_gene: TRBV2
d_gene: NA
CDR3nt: TGTGCCAGCAGTGGGGGGGGACTTTATGGCTACACCTTC
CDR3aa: CASSGGGLYGYTF

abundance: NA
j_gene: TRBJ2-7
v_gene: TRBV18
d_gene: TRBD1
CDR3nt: TGTGCCAGCTCACCAGTTGTGACAGGGGACTACGAGCAGTACTTC
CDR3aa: CASSPVVTGDYEQYF

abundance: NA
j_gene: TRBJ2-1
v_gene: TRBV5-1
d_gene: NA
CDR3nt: TGCGCCAGCAGCCCCTCCCGGGACTCCTACAATGAGCAGTTCTTC
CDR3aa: CASSPSRDSYNEQFF

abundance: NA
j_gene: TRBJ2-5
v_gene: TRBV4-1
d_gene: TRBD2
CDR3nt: TGCGCCAGCAGCCACACCGAGGGGACTAGCGGTCGGCAAGAGACCCAGTACTTC
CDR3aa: CASSHTEGTSGRQETQYF

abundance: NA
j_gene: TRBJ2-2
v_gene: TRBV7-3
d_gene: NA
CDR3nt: TGTGCCAGCAGTCCCGGGACACTGCAGGGCGGGGAGCTGTTTTTT
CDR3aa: CASSPGTLQGGELFF

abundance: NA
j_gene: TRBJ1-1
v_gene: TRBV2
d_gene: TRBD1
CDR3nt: TGTGCCAGCCTCCGGGACAGGGGAACAGACACTGAAGCTTTCTTT
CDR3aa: CASLRDRGTDTEAFF

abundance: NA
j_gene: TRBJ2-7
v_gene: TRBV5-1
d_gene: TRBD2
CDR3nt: TGCGCCAGCAGCCCCGAAAGCGGGGGAAGCTCCTACGAGCAGTACTTC
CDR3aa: CASSPESGGSSYEQYF

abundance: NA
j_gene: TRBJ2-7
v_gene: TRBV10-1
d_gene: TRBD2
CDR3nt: TGCGCCAGCAGTGAGTCTACCCCCCGGCTAGCGGGAGGGCCCGGGGAAGAAGAGCAGTACTTC
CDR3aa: CASSESTPRLAGGPGEEEQYF

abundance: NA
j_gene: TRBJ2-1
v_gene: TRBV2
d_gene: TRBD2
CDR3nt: TGTGCCAGCAGTGATTTGGGACTAGCGAAGGAACACAATGAGCAGTTCTTC
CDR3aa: CASSDLGLAKEHNEQFF

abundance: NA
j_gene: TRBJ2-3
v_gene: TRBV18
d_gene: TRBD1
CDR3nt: TGTGCCAGCTCACGGGACAGGGGAGGCCTAGGCACAGATACGCAGTATTTT
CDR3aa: CASSRDRGGLGTDTQYF

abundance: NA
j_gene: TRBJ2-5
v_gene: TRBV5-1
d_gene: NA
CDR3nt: TGCGCCAGCAGCTTGGGACAGCTCCAAGAGACCCAGTACTTC
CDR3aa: CASSLGQLQETQYF

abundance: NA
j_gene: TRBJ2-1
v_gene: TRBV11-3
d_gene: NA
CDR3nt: TGTGCCAGCAGCTTTCCCGGGGGCTCCTACAATGAGCAGTTCTTC
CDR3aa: CASSFPGGSYNEQFF

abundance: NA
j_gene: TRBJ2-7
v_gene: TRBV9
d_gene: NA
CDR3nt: TGTGCCAGCAGCCCCCCCCACGGTGGTTACGAGCAGTACTTC
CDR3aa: CASSPPHGGYEQYF

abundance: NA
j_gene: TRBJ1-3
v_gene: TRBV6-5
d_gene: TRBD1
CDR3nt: TGTGCCAGCAGCCGGGGGACAGGGGGAAACACCATATATTTT
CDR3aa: CASSRGTGGNTIYF

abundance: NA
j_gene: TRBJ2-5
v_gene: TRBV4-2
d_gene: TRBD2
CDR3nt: TGTGCCAGCAGCCCAGGGCTAGCGGAAGAGACCCAGTACTTC
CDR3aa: CASSPGLAEETQYF

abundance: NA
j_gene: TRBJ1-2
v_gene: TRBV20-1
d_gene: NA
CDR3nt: TGCAGTGCTCATGAACCCAGGGACTACACCTTC
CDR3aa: CSAHEPRDYTF

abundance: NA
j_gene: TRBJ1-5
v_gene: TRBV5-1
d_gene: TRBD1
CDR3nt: TGCGCCAGCTCCCTCGGGACAGTCGACAATCAGCCCCAGCATTTT
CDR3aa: CASSLGTVDNQPQHF

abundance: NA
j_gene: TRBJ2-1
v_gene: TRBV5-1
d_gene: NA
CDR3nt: TGCGCCAGCAGCTTCCAGGGGCCGGGCGCTACAAGTGAGCAGTTCTTC
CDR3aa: CASSFQGPGATSEQFF

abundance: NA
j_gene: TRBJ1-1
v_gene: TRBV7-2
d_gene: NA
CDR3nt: TGTGCCAGCAGCTTCGGGTCGAACACTGAAGCTTTCTTT
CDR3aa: CASSFGSNTEAFF

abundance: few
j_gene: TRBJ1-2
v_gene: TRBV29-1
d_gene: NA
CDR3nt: TGCAGCGTTGGAGGGTTTAACTATGGCTACACCTTC
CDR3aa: CSVGGFNYGYTF

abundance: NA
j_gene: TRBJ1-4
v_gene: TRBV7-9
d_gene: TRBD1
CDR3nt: TGTGCCAGCAGCTTAGTGGACAGGGGGGAACTGTTTTTT
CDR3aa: CASSLVDRGELFF